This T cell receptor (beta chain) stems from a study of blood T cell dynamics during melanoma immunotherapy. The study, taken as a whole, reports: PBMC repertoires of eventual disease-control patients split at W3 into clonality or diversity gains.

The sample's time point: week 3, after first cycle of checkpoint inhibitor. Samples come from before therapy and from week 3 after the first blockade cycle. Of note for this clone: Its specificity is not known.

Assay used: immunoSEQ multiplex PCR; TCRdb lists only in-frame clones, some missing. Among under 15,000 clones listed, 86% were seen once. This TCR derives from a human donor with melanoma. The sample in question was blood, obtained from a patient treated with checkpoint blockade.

The CDR3 loop reads CASSPDRTYNSPLHF. The CDR3 DNA reads as TGTGCCAGCAGCCCGGACAGGACCTATAATTCACCCCTCCACTTT. This chain connects TRBV27 to TRBJ1-6; TRBD1 aligns across 7 bases. CDR1 is MNHEY, CDR2 SMNVEV, per germline (reference sequence). The ends lost 6 bases at V and 2 bases at J; junction bases unmatched: 4. The CDR3 extends over 15 amino acids.